These T cell receptor beta chains were read from a single sample in a study of T-cell reconstitution after alpha-beta-depleted transplantation in children. TCRdb redid the calling of the PCR reads with MiXCR, one entry per CDR3 protein. The table lists under 750,000 distinct CDR3 sequences, approximately 22% of them singletons. The sample here was PBMCs, mostly from graft donor cells, taken 360 days after TCRalphabeta/CD19-depleted stem cell transplant. Source of these receptors: a boy less than two years old who had a stem cell transplant for acute myeloid leukemia, so the T cells may come from the graft donor. CDR3s include the opening cysteine and the closing phenylalanine or tryptophan. The D gene is left open where the match is weak. Some rows have no size entry. The others give once, few or many, or a class for an expanded clone.

D gene	J gene	CDR3 length	V gene	clone size	CDR3 DNA	CDR3 protein
.	TRBJ2-7	17	TRBV7-2	.	TGTGCCAGCAGCTTAGGGGCCCCCCTTAGCGGCCGGAGCGAGCAGTACTTC	CASSLGAPLSGRSEQYF
.	TRBJ2-2	12	TRBV24-1	.	TGTGCCACCAGTTTACAGCCCGGGGAGCTGTTTTTT	CATSLQPGELFF
.	TRBJ1-5	14	TRBV20-1	many	TGCAGTGCTAGCCCACAGGCCCGCAATCAGCCCCAGCATTTT	CSASPQARNQPQHF
.	TRBJ1-1	10	TRBV6-1	.	TGTGCCAGCAAGGCCACTGAAGCTTTCTTT	CASKATEAFF
TRBD1	TRBJ2-5	14	TRBV20-1	.	TGCAGTGCTAGAGGCCCCAGGGGGCGAGAGACCCAGTACTTC	CSARGPRGRETQYF
TRBD2	TRBJ2-1	15	TRBV5-1	.	TGCGCCAGCAGCTTGGGTAGCGGGGGGTTTGAGGAGCAGTTCTTC	CASSLGSGGFEEQFF
.	TRBJ2-5	16	TRBV18	many	TGTGCCAGCTCACCACCCCAGGGGTTTCGGGTGGAGACCCAGTACTTC	CASSPPQGFRVETQYF
.	TRBJ2-3	13	TRBV9	many	TGTGCCAGCAGCGTAGTACCGCCGGATACGCAGTATTTT	CASSVVPPDTQYF
.	TRBJ2-2	14	TRBV4-3	.	TGCGCCAGCAGCCAAGAATCAGGGAGCGGAGAGCTGTTTTTT	CASSQESGSGELFF
.	TRBJ2-5	13	TRBV7-2	many	TGTGCCAGCACTGAGGGGTGGGGAGAGACCCAGTACTTC	CASTEGWGETQYF
.	TRBJ2-3	12	TRBV7-6	few	TGTGCCAGCAGCATATACGAAGATACGCAGTATTTT	CASSIYEDTQYF
.	TRBJ2-1	19	TRBV6-5	.	TGTGCCAGCAGTTACCGAGCCTCCGGGTACTCCCGGGGTTACAATGAGCAGTTCTTC	CASSYRASGYSRGYNEQFF
TRBD2	TRBJ2-1	14	TRBV24-1	few	TGTGCCACCAGTGAGCCTAGCGGCTACAATGAGCAGTTCTTC	CATSEPSGYNEQFF
.	TRBJ2-5	14	TRBV25-1	.	TGTGCCAGCAGTGAATGGACAGAACAAGAGACCCAGTACTTC	CASSEWTEQETQYF
TRBD1	TRBJ2-2	19	TRBV11-2	many	TGTGCCAGCAGCTTGCAATACCAGGGGGCGAAGGACGGCACCGGGGAGCTGTTTTTT	CASSLQYQGAKDGTGELFF
TRBD1	TRBJ1-4	14	TRBV20-1	.	TGCAGTGCTAGAGATCCCCAGGGGGAAGGAAAACTGTTTTTT	CSARDPQGEGKLFF
.	TRBJ1-2	14	TRBV7-9	.	TGTGCCAGCAGCCCTGCCCCGGCAGACGTTGGCTACACCTTC	CASSPAPADVGYTF
.	TRBJ2-5	15	TRBV7-2	.	TGTGCCAGCAGCGTTGTGCCGGGCCGCCAAGAGACCCAGTACTTC	CASSVVPGRQETQYF
TRBD2	TRBJ2-1	15	TRBV9	.	TGTGCCAGCAGCGTTGTAGCGGGGGTGTACAATGAGCAGTTCTTC	CASSVVAGVYNEQFF
.	TRBJ2-3	15	TRBV7-9	few	TGTGCCAGCAGCTTAGGGGGGTCTTACACAGATACGCAGTATTTT	CASSLGGSYTDTQYF
.	TRBJ2-2	14	TRBV10-2	.	TGCGCCAGCAGTGATGAGGGGTACACCGGGGAGCTGTTTTTT	CASSDEGYTGELFF
.	TRBJ1-1	15	TRBV6-2/TRBV6-3	.	TGTGCCAGCAGTTACAACACCCCGCTAAACACTGAAGCTTTCTTT	CASSYNTPLNTEAFF
.	TRBJ2-7	15	TRBV6-5	.	TGTGCCAGCAGTTACGGGTCAACCGCTACGAGGGAGCAGTACTTC	CASSYGSTATREQYF
TRBD1	TRBJ1-1	14	TRBV4-1	.	TGCGCCAGCAGCCCCTTGCCGGGACAGGGTGAAGCTTTCTTT	CASSPLPGQGEAFF
.	TRBJ2-3	15	TRBV7-2	few	TGTGCCAGCAGCTTAAGGCGTGGCAGCCCCGATACGCAGTATTTT	CASSLRRGSPDTQYF
.	TRBJ2-6	16	TRBV11-1	.	TGTGCCAGCAGCTTGCTAAAGTTCTCTGGGGCCAACGTCCTGACTTTC	CASSLLKFSGANVLTF
TRBD1	TRBJ2-7	15	TRBV12-3/TRBV12-4	.	TGTGCCAGCAGCTCGGAGGGGACAGGGATCCACGAGCAGTACTTC	CASSSEGTGIHEQYF
.	TRBJ2-2	15	TRBV7-3	many	TGTGCCAGCAGCCCCAGGACAGCGAACACCGGGGAGCTGTTTTTT	CASSPRTANTGELFF
TRBD2	TRBJ2-1	16	TRBV6-5	few	TGTGCCAGCAGTTACTCCCCTAGCGGGGGGGTCGGTGAGCAGTTCTTC	CASSYSPSGGVGEQFF
.	TRBJ2-7	15	TRBV9	few	TGTGCCAGCAGCCCAGAGCTAGGCCCAACCTACGAGCAGTACTTC	CASSPELGPTYEQYF
.	TRBJ2-2	17	TRBV2	many	TGTGCCAGCAGTGCAGACGAGCCTAAAGGGAACACCGGGGAGCTGTTTTTT	CASSADEPKGNTGELFF
TRBD2	TRBJ2-1	14	TRBV20-1	many	TGCAGTGTCATTAGCGGGGGGGCCGACGGTGAGCAGTTCTTC	CSVISGGADGEQFF
.	TRBJ1-4	14	TRBV12-3/TRBV12-4	many	TGTGCCAGCAGCCAAGGGGACGGTGGTGAAAAACTGTTTTTT	CASSQGDGGEKLFF